The rows below give T cell receptor beta chains drawn from one sample of a study of identical twins. From the 5' RACE reads, TCRdb called clonotypes with MiXCR, one entry per CDR3 protein. The data hold hundreds of thousands of distinct CDR3 sequences, with 9% to 15% observed a single time. This sample was also put to use in a study of yellow fever vaccine responses in identical twins.

Source material: CD8+ T cells sorted from blood. The receptors were sampled from a woman aged 18 to 35 in good health. Each CDR3 is given with its conserved first and last residue. A D gene is named only where the DNA matches it firmly. Expanded clones are given a class, and other clones once, few, many or no size at all.

cdr3_length clone_size j_call d_call v_call cdr3_aa cdr3_nt
12 few TRBJ2-3 . TRBV2 CARQGGADSQYF TGTGCCAGACAAGGTGGGGCAGATTCGCAGTATTTT
14 . TRBJ1-6 TRBD1 TRBV20-1 CSARETGVNSPLHF TGCAGTGCTAGAGAGACAGGGGTTAATTCACCCCTCCACTTT
19 many TRBJ2-4 TRBD1 TRBV27 CASSFGPGQGSLAKNIQYF TGTGCCAGCAGTTTTGGTCCGGGACAGGGATCACTAGCCAAAAACATTCAGTACTTC
16 few TRBJ1-2 . TRBV6-5 CASSYYPQSPIYGYTF TGTGCCAGCAGTTACTACCCGCAGAGTCCTATATATGGCTACACCTTC
16 . TRBJ1-1 . TRBV12-5 CASGIFLGEMNTEAFF TGTGCTAGTGGTATCTTTCTTGGTGAGATGAACACTGAAGCTTTCTTT
13 many TRBJ2-1 . TRBV2 CASSEPTSNEQFF TGTGCCAGCAGTGAACCGACTTCCAATGAGCAGTTCTTC
15 . TRBJ1-1 . TRBV7-9 CASSFNLPGNTEAFF TGTGCCAGCAGCTTTAATCTTCCGGGAAACACTGAAGCTTTCTTT
11 few TRBJ2-1 . TRBV20-1 CSASVYNEQFF TGCAGTGCCAGTGTCTACAATGAGCAGTTCTTC
13 . TRBJ2-5 TRBD1 TRBV7-9 CASSDETGGTQYF TGTGCCAGCAGCGACGAGACAGGGGGGACCCAGTACTTC
17 few TRBJ2-1 TRBD2 TRBV7-2 CASSLGIGAGAGNEQFF TGTGCCAGCAGCTTAGGTATTGGGGCGGGAGCTGGGAATGAGCAGTTCTTC
16 many TRBJ2-7 . TRBV3-1 CASSQERRATPYEQYF TGTGCCAGCAGCCAAGAAAGGAGAGCGACCCCTTACGAGCAGTACTTC
15 . TRBJ2-3 TRBD2 TRBV5-1 CASSLQRGVTDTQYF TGCGCCAGCAGCTTGCAGCGGGGGGTCACAGATACGCAGTATTTT
15 . TRBJ2-5 . TRBV10-2 CASSARVRHQETQYF TGCGCCAGCAGTGCCAGAGTCAGGCACCAAGAGACCCAGTACTTC
19 many TRBJ2-3 . TRBV12-3/TRBV12-4 CASSLAVYLTAAAEDTQYF TGTGCCAGCAGTTTAGCAGTCTATTTGACCGCAGCGGCAGAAGATACGCAGTATTTT
11 . TRBJ1-1 . TRBV7-9 CASSFEGEAFF TGTGCCAGCAGCTTCGAGGGTGAAGCTTTCTTT
16 few TRBJ2-7 TRBD2 TRBV3-1 CASSQEGLAGGVEQYF TGTGCCAGCAGCCAAGAGGGACTAGCGGGAGGAGTCGAGCAGTACTTC
13 few TRBJ2-2 . TRBV10-3 CAISEGRGGELFF TGTGCCATCAGTGAGGGCCGAGGCGGGGAGCTGTTTTTT
14 . TRBJ2-1 TRBD2 TRBV20-1 CSAVEREVHNEQFF TGCAGTGCGGTGGAGCGGGAGGTCCACAATGAGCAGTTCTTC
12 . TRBJ2-7 . TRBV7-8 CASSLETNEQYF TGTGCCAGCAGCTTAGAGACAAACGAGCAGTACTTC
16 . TRBJ1-3 TRBD1 TRBV20-1 CSARDTQGPSGNTIYF TGCAGTGCTAGAGATACACAGGGGCCCTCTGGAAACACCATATATTTT
13 few TRBJ2-2 . TRBV6-4 CASSEALTGELFF TGTGCCAGCAGTGAAGCACTCACCGGGGAGCTGTTTTTT
16 . TRBJ1-1 . TRBV11-2 CASSLEGKGWGTEAFF TGTGCCAGCAGCTTAGAAGGAAAGGGATGGGGCACTGAAGCTTTCTTT
14 many TRBJ2-5 . TRBV12-3/TRBV12-4 CASSSQGPGWTQYF TGTGCCAGCAGCTCTCAGGGCCCCGGATGGACCCAGTACTTC
18 few TRBJ2-3 TRBD2 TRBV5-5 CASSSPGLAGGLGDTQYF TGTGCCAGCAGCTCCCCGGGACTAGCGGGAGGGCTAGGTGATACGCAGTATTTT
13 many TRBJ2-5 . TRBV3-1 CASRKEYQETQYF TGTGCCAGCAGAAAGGAGTACCAAGAGACCCAGTACTTC
12 . TRBJ1-2 . TRBV20-1 CSARYSDYGYTF TGCAGTGCTAGATATAGCGACTATGGCTACACCTTC
15 . TRBJ2-3 . TRBV15 CATSRDRGATDTQYF TGTGCCACCAGCAGAGACAGGGGCGCAACAGATACGCAGTATTTT
14 few TRBJ2-3 . TRBV11-2 CASSPVFGTDTQYF TGTGCCAGCAGCCCTGTCTTCGGGACAGATACGCAGTATTTT
18 many TRBJ2-4 TRBD1 TRBV28 CASRLSPGQSLAKNIQYF TGTGCCAGCAGGCTGTCACCGGGACAGTCATTAGCCAAAAACATTCAGTACTTC
16 many TRBJ1-1 . TRBV28 CASSFFLRGHNTEAFF TGTGCCAGCAGTTTCTTCTTACGGGGGCATAACACTGAAGCTTTCTTT
16 few TRBJ2-5 TRBD2 TRBV2 CASSEGERDHQETQYF TGTGCCAGCAGTGAGGGTGAGCGGGACCACCAAGAGACCCAGTACTTC
18 few TRBJ1-5 TRBD1 TRBV12-3/TRBV12-4 CASTPGQGAGYSNQPQHF TGTGCCAGCACCCCCGGACAGGGGGCAGGTTATAGCAATCAGCCCCAGCATTTT
17 . TRBJ2-1 . TRBV7-9 CASSSPPSSSSYNEQFF TGTGCCAGCAGCTCCCCTCCGAGTAGCAGCTCCTACAATGAGCAGTTCTTC
14 . TRBJ2-7 TRBD2 TRBV27 CASSLGTSAREQYF TGTGCCAGCAGTTTAGGGACTAGCGCGAGGGAGCAGTACTTC
17 few TRBJ2-1 . TRBV2 CASREESLQGDYNEQFF TGTGCCAGCAGGGAAGAAAGTCTTCAGGGAGATTACAATGAGCAGTTCTTC
15 few TRBJ2-5 TRBD1 TRBV10-2 CASSPGTGGRETQYF TGCGCCAGCAGCCCCGGGACAGGGGGCCGAGAGACCCAGTACTTC
14 . TRBJ2-5 . TRBV27 CASTPAGYQETQYF TGTGCCAGCACCCCCGCAGGGTACCAAGAGACCCAGTACTTC
13 . TRBJ2-7 . TRBV2 CASSRDGSYEQYF TGTGCCAGCAGCCGGGACGGTTCCTACGAGCAGTACTTC
14 few TRBJ2-1 . TRBV7-9 CASSLGSPTDEQFF TGTGCCAGCAGCTTAGGGTCGCCCACCGATGAGCAGTTCTTC
17 . TRBJ2-7 . TRBV7-8 CASSIAGYSSPAYEQYF TGTGCCAGCAGCATTGCCGGATACTCGTCGCCAGCCTACGAGCAGTACTTC
21 few TRBJ2-7 TRBD2 TRBV11-1 CASSSSHIAKGETSGSREQYF TGTGCCAGCAGCTCCTCTCACATAGCTAAGGGGGAGACTAGCGGGAGTCGCGAGCAGTACTTC
14 few TRBJ1-4 . TRBV6-5 CASSYGGVNEKLFF TGTGCCAGCAGTTACGGTGGGGTTAATGAAAAACTGTTTTTT
13 few TRBJ2-1 . TRBV28 CASRYTGYNEQFF TGTGCCAGCAGATACACAGGGTACAATGAGCAGTTCTTC
14 many TRBJ2-1 TRBD2 TRBV11-2 CASSLAVYNNEQFF TGTGCCAGCAGCCTAGCGGTTTACAACAATGAGCAGTTCTTC
14 . TRBJ1-5 . TRBV12-3/TRBV12-4 CASSFSGGNQPQHF TGTGCCAGCAGTTTTTCAGGGGGCAATCAGCCCCAGCATTTT
16 many TRBJ2-5 TRBD2 TRBV12-3/TRBV12-4 CASSFPSGSPSGTQYF TGTGCCAGCAGTTTCCCTAGCGGGTCTCCCAGTGGAACCCAGTACTTC
16 . TRBJ2-3 TRBD2 TRBV20-1 CSAQNERGGHTDTQYF TGCAGTGCCCAAAATGAGCGGGGGGGTCACACAGATACGCAGTATTTT
11 . TRBJ2-2 . TRBV29-1 CSVGVTGELFF TGCAGCGTCGGAGTCACCGGGGAGCTGTTTTTT
15 many TRBJ2-2 . TRBV12-3/TRBV12-4 CASSFVRGVTGELFF TGTGCCAGCAGTTTTGTTCGGGGTGTTACCGGGGAGCTGTTTTTT
15 . TRBJ2-7 . TRBV28 CASSTRIRSSYEQYF TGTGCCAGCAGCACAAGGATTCGTAGCTCCTACGAGCAGTACTTC
11 . TRBJ2-2 . TRBV29-1 CSVVRLGELFF TGCAGCGTTGTTAGGCTCGGGGAGCTGTTTTTT
13 . TRBJ2-1 . TRBV9 CASSVAGIDEQFF TGTGCCAGCAGCGTAGCGGGGATCGATGAGCAGTTCTTC
15 few TRBJ2-1 . TRBV9 CASSVEAEPYNEQFF TGTGCCAGCAGCGTAGAGGCGGAACCTTACAATGAGCAGTTCTTC
16 few TRBJ2-1 TRBD2 TRBV7-9 CASRSGTSGSHNEQFF TGTGCCAGCAGATCCGGGACTAGCGGGAGCCACAATGAGCAGTTCTTC